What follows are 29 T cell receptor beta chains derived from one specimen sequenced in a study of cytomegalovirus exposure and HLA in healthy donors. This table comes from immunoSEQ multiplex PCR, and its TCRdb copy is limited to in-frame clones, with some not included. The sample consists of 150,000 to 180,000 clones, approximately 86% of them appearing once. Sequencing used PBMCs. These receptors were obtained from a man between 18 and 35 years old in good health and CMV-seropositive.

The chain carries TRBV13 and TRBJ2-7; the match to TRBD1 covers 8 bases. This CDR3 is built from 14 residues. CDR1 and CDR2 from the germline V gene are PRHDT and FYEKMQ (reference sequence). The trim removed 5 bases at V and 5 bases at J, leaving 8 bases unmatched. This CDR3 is CASSPQGALNEQYF. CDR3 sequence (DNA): TGTGCCAGCAGCCCTCAGGGGGCGCTTAACGAGCAGTACTTC.

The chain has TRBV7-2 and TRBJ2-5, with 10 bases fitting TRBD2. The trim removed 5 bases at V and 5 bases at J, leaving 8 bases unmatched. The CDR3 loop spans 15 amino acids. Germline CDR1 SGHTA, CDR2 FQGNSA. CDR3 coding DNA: TGTGCCAGCAGCAGACAGAGCGGGGGGGCGGAGACCCAGTACTTC. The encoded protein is CASSRQSGGAETQYF.

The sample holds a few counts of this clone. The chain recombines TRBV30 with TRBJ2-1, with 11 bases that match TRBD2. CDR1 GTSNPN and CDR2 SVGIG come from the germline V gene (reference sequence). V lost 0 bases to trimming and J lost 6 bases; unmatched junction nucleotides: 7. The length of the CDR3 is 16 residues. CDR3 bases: TGTGCCTGGAGTGTACTGGGGGGACTAGCGGCCAATGAGCAGTTCTTC. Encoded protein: CAWSVLGGLAANEQFF.

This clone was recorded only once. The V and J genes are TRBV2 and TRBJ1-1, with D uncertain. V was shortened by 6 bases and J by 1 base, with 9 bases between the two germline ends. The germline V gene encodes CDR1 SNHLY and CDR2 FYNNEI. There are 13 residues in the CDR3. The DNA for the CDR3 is TGTGCCAGCAGCGCCACACAGAACACTGAAGCTTTCTTT. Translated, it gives CASSATQNTEAFF.

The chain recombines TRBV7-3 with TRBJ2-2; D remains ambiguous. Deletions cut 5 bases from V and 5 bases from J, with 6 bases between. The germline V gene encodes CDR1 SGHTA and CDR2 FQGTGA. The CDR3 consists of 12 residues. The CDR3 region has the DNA TGTGCCAGCAGCCAGTATACCGGGGAGCTGTTTTTT. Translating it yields CASSQYTGELFF.

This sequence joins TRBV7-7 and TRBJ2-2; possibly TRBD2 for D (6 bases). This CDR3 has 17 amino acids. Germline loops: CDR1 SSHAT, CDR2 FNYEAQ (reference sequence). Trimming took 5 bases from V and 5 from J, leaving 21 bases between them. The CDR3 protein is CASSPGPEIGGTGELFF. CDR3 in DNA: TGTGCCAGCAGCCCCGGTCCGGAAATCGGAGGGACCGGGGAGCTGTTTTTT.

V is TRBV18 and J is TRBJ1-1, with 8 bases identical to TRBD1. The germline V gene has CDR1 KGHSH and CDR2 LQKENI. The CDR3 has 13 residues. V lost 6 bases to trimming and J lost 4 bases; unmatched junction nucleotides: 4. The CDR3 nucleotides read TGTGCCAGCTCGCAGGGGGCGGGCACTGAAGCTTTCTTT. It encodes CASSQGAGTEAFF.

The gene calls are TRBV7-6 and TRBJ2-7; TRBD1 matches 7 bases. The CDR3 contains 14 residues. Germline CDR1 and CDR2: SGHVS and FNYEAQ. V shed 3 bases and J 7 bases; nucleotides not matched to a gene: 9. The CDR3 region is CASSFGVTGEEQYF. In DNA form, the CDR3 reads TGTGCCAGCAGCTTCGGGGTAACAGGGGAAGAGCAGTACTTC.

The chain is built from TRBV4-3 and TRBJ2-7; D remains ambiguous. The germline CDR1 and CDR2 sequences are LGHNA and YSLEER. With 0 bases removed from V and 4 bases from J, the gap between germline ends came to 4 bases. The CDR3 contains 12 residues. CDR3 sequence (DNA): TGCGCCAGCAGCCAAGATCGTTACGAGCAGTACTTC. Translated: CASSQDRYEQYF.

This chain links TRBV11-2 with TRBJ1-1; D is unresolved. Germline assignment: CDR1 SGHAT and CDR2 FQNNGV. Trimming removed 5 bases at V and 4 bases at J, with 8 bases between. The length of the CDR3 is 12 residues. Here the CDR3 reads CASSLVLTEAFF. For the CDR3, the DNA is TGTGCCAGCAGCCTAGTACTCACTGAAGCTTTCTTT.

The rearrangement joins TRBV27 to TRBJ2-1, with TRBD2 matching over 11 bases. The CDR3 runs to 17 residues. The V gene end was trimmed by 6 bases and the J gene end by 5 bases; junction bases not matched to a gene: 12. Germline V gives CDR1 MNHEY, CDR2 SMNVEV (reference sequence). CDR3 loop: CASSHPGVAGGDNEQFF. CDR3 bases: TGTGCCAGCAGCCACCCCGGGGTAGCGGGAGGGGACAATGAGCAGTTCTTC.

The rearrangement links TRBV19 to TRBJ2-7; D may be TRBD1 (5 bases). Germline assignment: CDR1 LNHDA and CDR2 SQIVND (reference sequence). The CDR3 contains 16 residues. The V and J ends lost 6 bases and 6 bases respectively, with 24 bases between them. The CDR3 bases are TGTGCCAGTAGCCAGATAGGTGGCAGGGTTTCCCTCGAGCAGTACTTC. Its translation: CASSQIGGRVSLEQYF.

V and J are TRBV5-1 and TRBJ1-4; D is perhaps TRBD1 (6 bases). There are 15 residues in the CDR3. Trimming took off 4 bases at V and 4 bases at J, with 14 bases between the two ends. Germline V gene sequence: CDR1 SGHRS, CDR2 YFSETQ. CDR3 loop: CASSVNDRNNEKLFF. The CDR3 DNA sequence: TGCGCCAGCAGCGTGAACGACAGGAATAATGAAAAACTGTTTTTT.

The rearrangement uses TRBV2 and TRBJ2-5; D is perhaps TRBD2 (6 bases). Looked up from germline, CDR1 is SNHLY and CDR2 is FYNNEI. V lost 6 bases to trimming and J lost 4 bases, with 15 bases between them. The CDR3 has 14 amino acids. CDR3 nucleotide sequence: TGTGCCAGCAGGGAAACGGGGGTAGGAGAGACCCAGTACTTC. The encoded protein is CASRETGVGETQYF.

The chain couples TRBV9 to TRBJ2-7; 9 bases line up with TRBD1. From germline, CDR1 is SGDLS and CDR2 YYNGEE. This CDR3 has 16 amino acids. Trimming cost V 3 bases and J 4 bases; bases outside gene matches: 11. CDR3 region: CASSARDRENSYEQYF. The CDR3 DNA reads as TGTGCCAGCAGCGCCCGGGACAGGGAAAATTCGTACGAGCAGTACTTC.

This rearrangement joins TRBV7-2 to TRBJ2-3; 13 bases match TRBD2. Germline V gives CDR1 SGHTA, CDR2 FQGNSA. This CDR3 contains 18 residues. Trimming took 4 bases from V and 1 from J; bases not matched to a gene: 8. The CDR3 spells CASSSRTSGRLGTDTQYF. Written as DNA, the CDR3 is TGTGCCAGCAGCTCCCGGACTAGCGGGAGACTCGGCACAGATACGCAGTATTTT. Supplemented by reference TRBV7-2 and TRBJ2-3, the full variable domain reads GAGVSQSPSNKVTEKGKDVELRCDPISGHTALYWYRQSLGQGLEFLIYFQGNSAPDKSGLPSDRFSAERTGGSVSTLTIQRTQQEDSAVYLCASSSRTSGRLGTDTQYFGPGTRLTVL.

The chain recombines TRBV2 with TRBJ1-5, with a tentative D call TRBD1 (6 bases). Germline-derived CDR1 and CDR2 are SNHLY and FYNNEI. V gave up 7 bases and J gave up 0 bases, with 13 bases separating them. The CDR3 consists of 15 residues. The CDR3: CASTEDSHSNQPQHF. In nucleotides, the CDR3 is TGTGCCAGCACCGAGGACAGTCATAGCAATCAGCCCCAGCATTTT.

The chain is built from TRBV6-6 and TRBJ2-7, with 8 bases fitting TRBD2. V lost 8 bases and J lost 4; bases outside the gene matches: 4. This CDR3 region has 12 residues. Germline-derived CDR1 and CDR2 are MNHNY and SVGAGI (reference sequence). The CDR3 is CASGGGRYEQYF. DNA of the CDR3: TGTGCCAGCGGCGGGGGGCGGTACGAGCAGTACTTC.

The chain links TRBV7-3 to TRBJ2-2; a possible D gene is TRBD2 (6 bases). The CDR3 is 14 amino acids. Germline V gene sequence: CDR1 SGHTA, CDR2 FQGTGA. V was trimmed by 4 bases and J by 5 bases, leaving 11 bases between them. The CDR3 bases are TGTGCCAGCAGCTCAGAAGGAGGGACCGGGGAGCTGTTTTTT. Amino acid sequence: CASSSEGGTGELFF.

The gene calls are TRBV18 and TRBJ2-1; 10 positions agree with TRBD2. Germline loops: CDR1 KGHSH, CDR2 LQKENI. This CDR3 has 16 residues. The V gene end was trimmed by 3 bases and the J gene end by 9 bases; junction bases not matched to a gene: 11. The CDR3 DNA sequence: TGTGCCAGCTCACCTACCGGGACTAGCGTATCGGGTGAGCAGTTCTTC. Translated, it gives CASSPTGTSVSGEQFF.

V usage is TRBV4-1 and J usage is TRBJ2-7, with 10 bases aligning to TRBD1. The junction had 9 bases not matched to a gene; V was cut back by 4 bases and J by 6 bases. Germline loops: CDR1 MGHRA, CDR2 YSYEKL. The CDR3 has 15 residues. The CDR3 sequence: CASSRDRGREFEQYF. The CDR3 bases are TGCGCCAGCAGCCGCGACAGGGGGCGCGAATTCGAGCAGTACTTC.

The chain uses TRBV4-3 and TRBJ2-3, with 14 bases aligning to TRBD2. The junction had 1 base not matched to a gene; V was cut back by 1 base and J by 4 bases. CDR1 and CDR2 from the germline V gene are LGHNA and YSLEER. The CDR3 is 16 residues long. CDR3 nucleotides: TGCGCCAGCAGCCAAGGACTAGCGGGAGGGGCAGATACGCAGTATTTT. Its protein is CASSQGLAGGADTQYF.

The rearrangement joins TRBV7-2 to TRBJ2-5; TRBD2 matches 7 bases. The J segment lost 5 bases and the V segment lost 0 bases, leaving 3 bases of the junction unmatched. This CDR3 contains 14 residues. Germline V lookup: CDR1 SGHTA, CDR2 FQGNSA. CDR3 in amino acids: CASSLALGGETQYF. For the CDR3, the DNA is TGTGCCAGCAGCTTAGCGTTGGGAGGGGAGACCCAGTACTTC.

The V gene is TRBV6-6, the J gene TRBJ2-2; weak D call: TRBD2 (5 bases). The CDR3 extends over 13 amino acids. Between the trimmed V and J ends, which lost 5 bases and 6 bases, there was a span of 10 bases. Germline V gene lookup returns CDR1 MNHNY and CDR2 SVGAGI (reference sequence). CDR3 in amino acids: CASSGSRAGELFF. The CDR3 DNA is TGTGCCAGCAGTGGGAGTCGGGCCGGGGAGCTGTTTTTT.

CDR3 region: CASSYGGSRGGNEQFF. In DNA form, the CDR3 reads TGTGCCAGCAGTTACGGTGGTTCCAGAGGAGGCAATGAGCAGTTCTTC. The chain combines TRBV6-5 with TRBJ2-1, with D possibly TRBD2 on 5 matching bases. The V gene lost 2 bases and the J gene lost 6 bases, with 17 bases spanning the gap. Per germline, CDR1 MNHEY and CDR2 SVGAGI. The CDR3 sequence is 16 residues long.

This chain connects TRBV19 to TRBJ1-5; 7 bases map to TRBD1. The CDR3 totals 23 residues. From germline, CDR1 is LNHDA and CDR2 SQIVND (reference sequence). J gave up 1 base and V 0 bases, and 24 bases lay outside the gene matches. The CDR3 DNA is TGTGCCAGTAGTATAGATCTATGGGGCCTACAGGGGTCTTCACCGAGGAGCAATCAGCCCCAGCATTTT. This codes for CASSIDLWGLQGSSPRSNQPQHF.

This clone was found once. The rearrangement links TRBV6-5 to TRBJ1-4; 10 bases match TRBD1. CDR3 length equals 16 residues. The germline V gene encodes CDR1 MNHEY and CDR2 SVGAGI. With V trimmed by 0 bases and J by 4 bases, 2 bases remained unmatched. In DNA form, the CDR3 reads TGTGCCAGCAGTTACTCCGGGACAGGGGTTAATGAAAAACTGTTTTTT. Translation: CASSYSGTGVNEKLFF.

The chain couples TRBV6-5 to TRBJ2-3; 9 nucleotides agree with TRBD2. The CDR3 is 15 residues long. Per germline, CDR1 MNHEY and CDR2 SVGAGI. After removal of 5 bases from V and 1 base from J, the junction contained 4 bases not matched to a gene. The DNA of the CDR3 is TGTGCCAGCAGTGGGAGACTAGCGGGCACAGATACGCAGTATTTT. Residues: CASSGRLAGTDTQYF.

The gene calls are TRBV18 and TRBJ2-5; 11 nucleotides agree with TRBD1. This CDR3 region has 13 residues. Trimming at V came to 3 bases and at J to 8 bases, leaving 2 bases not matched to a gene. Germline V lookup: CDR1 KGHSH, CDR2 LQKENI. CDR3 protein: CASSPRTGGTQYF. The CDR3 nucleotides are TGTGCCAGCTCACCCCGGACAGGGGGCACCCAGTACTTC.